These 12 T cell receptor beta chains were all obtained from the same sample, sequenced in a study of blood T cell repertoires in COVID-19. TCRdb keeps only in-frame clones here, not all; method: immunoSEQ multiplex PCR. The sample records 45,000 to 55,000 clones, 80% to 90% being singletons. The source material was peripheral blood. Receptor source: a man aged 50-60 years with active COVID-19.

The chain couples TRBV11-1 to TRBJ1-1, with a possible D match to TRBD1 (6 bases). Trimming pared 5 bases from V and 1 base from J, leaving 14 bases between. CDR1 and CDR2 from the germline V gene are SGHAT and FQDESV (reference sequence). This CDR3 contains 15 residues. The CDR3: CASSDQQGSNTEAFF. For the CDR3, the DNA is TGTGCCAGCAGCGACCAACAGGGTTCGAACACTGAAGCTTTCTTT.

This sequence joins TRBV4-3 and TRBJ1-2; a possible D gene is TRBD1 (5 bases). The CDR3 extends over 16 amino acids. Germline CDR1 reads LGHNA; CDR2 reads YSLEER. Deletions cut 0 bases from V and 7 bases from J, with 18 bases between. CDR3 nucleotides: TGCGCCAGCAGCCAAGAACCCCTCTCCCCGGGGGGTGGCTACACCTTC. Amino acid sequence: CASSQEPLSPGGGYTF.

The J gene is TRBJ2-1, the V gene TRBV30, with 8 bases matching TRBD2. After removal of 7 bases from V and 8 bases from J, the junction contained 7 bases not matched to a gene. The germline V gene encodes CDR1 GTSNPN and CDR2 SVGIG (reference sequence). The CDR3 length is 12 residues. The CDR3 sequence is CASGTRFHEQFF. CDR3 DNA sequence: TGTGCCTCCGGGACTAGATTCCATGAGCAGTTCTTC.

This chain joins TRBV2 and TRBJ1-2, with D perhaps TRBD1 (5 bases). The CDR3 is 14 amino acids. The germline V and J ends were trimmed by 4 bases and 4 bases, with 13 bases remaining between them. Germline V gene lookup returns CDR1 SNHLY and CDR2 FYNNEI. Here the CDR3 reads CASSAQRQRYGYTF. DNA of the CDR3: TGTGCCAGCAGTGCCCAAAGACAGCGCTATGGCTACACCTTC.

The chain joins TRBV28 to TRBJ1-5; D uncertain. Germline V lookup: CDR1 MDHEN, CDR2 SYDVKM. The CDR3 spans 15 residues. Trimming removed 7 bases at V and 3 bases at J, with 16 bases between. In nucleotides, the CDR3 is TGTGCCAGCATCAGGCAAAGGATGGCCAATCAGCCCCAGCATTTT. Its translation is CASIRQRMANQPQHF.

The chain links TRBV15 to TRBJ2-3, with D hard to call. Between the trimmed V and J ends, which lost 1 base and 2 bases, there was a span of 10 bases. Germline loops: CDR1 LNHNV, CDR2 YYDKDF (reference sequence). The CDR3 length is 15 residues. The CDR3 is CATSRVYGFTDTQYF. CDR3 DNA: TGTGCCACCAGCAGAGTATACGGGTTCACAGATACGCAGTATTTT.

This chain links TRBV28 with TRBJ1-2; perhaps TRBD1 as D (6 bases). Germline V gene lookup returns CDR1 MDHEN and CDR2 SYDVKM. The CDR3 sequence is 13 residues long. The V and J ends lost 6 bases and 6 bases respectively, with 14 bases between them. The CDR3 nucleotides are TGTGCCAGCAGCCGATCAGGGGCGGATGGCTACACCTTC. Protein: CASSRSGADGYTF.

V gene TRBV20-1 combines with J gene TRBJ1-1; D perhaps matches TRBD1 (5 bases). Germline-derived CDR1 and CDR2 are DFQATT and SNEGSKA (reference sequence). The ends were cut back, 3 bases at V and 3 bases at J, with 17 bases in the middle. This CDR3 spans 15 amino acids. The CDR3 DNA sequence: TGCAGTGCTAGTCAAGGGGCGTCCACGGACACTGAAGCTTTCTTT. Residues: CSASQGASTDTEAFF.

V gene TRBV4-2 combines with J gene TRBJ1-2; the D is unclear. Trimming took 3 bases from V and 2 from J, leaving 10 bases between them. Germline V gene lookup returns CDR1 LGHNA and CDR2 YNFKEQ. The CDR3 loop spans 14 amino acids. The DNA for the CDR3 is TGTGCCAGCAGCCAGGGCGCCCTGAACTATGGCTACACCTTC. Protein sequence: CASSQGALNYGYTF.

The chain recombines TRBV5-1 with TRBJ1-1; weak D call: TRBD1 (6 bases). Trimming removed 2 bases from V and 2 bases from J, with 16 bases in between. Germline lookup yields CDR1 SGHRS and CDR2 YFSETQ. CDR3 length: 16 residues. The CDR3 bases are TGCGCCAGCAGCTTTAATCAGGGGTCCGGCAACACTGAAGCTTTCTTT. Translation: CASSFNQGSGNTEAFF. Full variable domain (missing parts from reference TRBV5-1 and TRBJ1-1): KAGVTQTPRYLIKTRGQQVTLSCSPISGHRSVSWYQQTPGQGLQFLFEYFSETQRNKGNFPGRFSGRQFSNSRSEMNVSTLELGDSALYLCASSFNQGSGNTEAFFGQGTRLTVV.

The chain joins TRBV6-2 or TRBV6-3 to TRBJ2-5, with TRBD2 identical over 7 bases. The V gene end was trimmed by 0 bases and the J gene end by 5 bases; junction bases not matched to a gene: 12. This CDR3 spans 17 amino acids. Germline values: CDR1 MNHEY, CDR2 SVGEGT. CDR3 coding DNA: TGTGCCAGCAGTTACTCGAGTAGGCCGGGAGCGGGGGAGACCCAGTACTTC. Its protein is CASSYSSRPGAGETQYF.

This sequence joins TRBV2 and TRBJ2-7; D is perhaps TRBD2 (6 bases). V gave up 10 bases and J gave up 4 bases, with 17 bases separating them. The germline gives CDR1 SNHLY, CDR2 FYNNEI. This CDR3 has 13 residues. CDR3: CATNGDSQYEQYF. CDR3 DNA: TGTGCCACCAATGGGGACTCTCAATACGAGCAGTACTTC.